One sample yielded the 17 T cell receptor beta chains listed below, sequenced in a study of blood T cells in healthy people across ages. The second PCR ran roughly 6 to 12 cycles with a sample-barcoded 5' primer and J-beta primers. Each CDR3 protein is one row after TCRdb ran MiXCR on the 5' RACE reads. The data show over 1,500,000 distinct CDR3 sequences, about 39% seen once. What was sequenced was blood. The receptors derive from a human donor in good health.

The chain links TRBV29-1 to TRBJ2-3; no firm D call. Germline loops: CDR1 SQVTM, CDR2 ANQGSEA. The CDR3 has 13 amino acids. Trimming shortened V by 3 bases and J by 3 bases, and 10 bases separated the two germline ends. The CDR3 nucleotides read TGCAGCGTTGAGGTGTTGGGTACAGATACGCAGTATTTT. Its translation is CSVEVLGTDTQYF.

The V gene is TRBV15, the J gene TRBJ1-2, with 7 bases that match TRBD1. In germline, CDR1 is LNHNV, CDR2 YYDKDF (reference sequence). V shed 3 bases, J shed 3 bases, and the junction held 7 bases outside the gene matches. The CDR3 consists of 15 residues. CDR3: CATSRNRGRDYGYTF. CDR3 nucleotides: TGTGCCACCAGCAGGAACAGGGGCCGCGACTATGGCTACACCTTC.

V gene TRBV12-5 combines with J gene TRBJ2-1; possibly TRBD1 for D (5 bases). Deletions cut 2 bases from V and 0 bases from J, with 8 bases between. The germline V gene has CDR1 LGHNT and CDR2 FRNRAP. The CDR3 length is 15 residues. The CDR3 is CASGLFDSSYNEQFF. The CDR3 nucleotides read TGTGCTAGTGGTTTGTTTGACAGCTCCTACAATGAGCAGTTCTTC.

The chain employs TRBV7-2 and TRBJ2-1; 12 nucleotides match TRBD2. Germline lookup yields CDR1 SGHTA and CDR2 FQGNSA. This CDR3 has 15 amino acids. V dropped 7 bases and J dropped 6; count of bases not matched to a gene: 7. For the CDR3, the DNA is TGTGCCAGCACCCCACTAGCGGGGGGCCTCAATGAGCAGTTCTTC. The encoded protein is CASTPLAGGLNEQFF.

This chain joins TRBV7-6 and TRBJ2-7, with D perhaps matching TRBD2 (7 bases). Germline CDR1 is SGHVS and CDR2 is FNYEAQ. V lost 3 bases and J lost 1, with 16 bases in between. The CDR3 spans 16 residues. CDR3 protein: CASSFTGGLSSYEQYF. CDR3 sequence (DNA): TGTGCCAGCAGCTTCACCGGGGGGCTGTCTTCCTACGAGCAGTACTTC.

As concerns this clonotype: At one end the junction does not follow the germline gene, possibly because of a read error. V usage is TRBV10-3 and J usage is TRBJ2-7; D might be TRBD1 (6 bases). CDR1 ENHRY and CDR2 SYGVKD come from the germline V gene. This CDR3 is built from 13 residues. The CDR3 nucleotides read TGTACCATCAGTACGACAGGACTCTACGAGCAGTACTTC. Protein sequence: CTISTTGLYEQYF.

This clonotype was seen many times. The gene calls are TRBV20-1 and TRBJ2-1, with TRBD1 matching over 8 bases. With V trimmed by 3 bases and J by 4 bases, 8 bases remained unmatched. Germline lookup yields CDR1 DFQATT and CDR2 SNEGSKA (reference sequence). CDR3 size: 15 residues. The CDR3 reads CSARSAGGAYNEQFF. In nucleotides, the CDR3 is TGCAGTGCTAGGTCCGCAGGGGGCGCGTACAATGAGCAGTTCTTC.

This clonotype has just a few counts. The chain uses TRBV13 and TRBJ1-2; D remains ambiguous. Germline V gene lookup returns CDR1 PRHDT and CDR2 FYEKMQ (reference sequence). V dropped 5 bases and J dropped 3 bases, with 4 bases sitting between them. The CDR3 loop spans 11 amino acids. The CDR3 nucleotides read TGTGCCAGCAGCCCCCACTATGGCTACACCTTC. It encodes CASSPHYGYTF.

Only a few counts were recorded for this clonotype. One end of the junction is discordant with germline, which a read error may explain. V is TRBV7-7 and J is TRBJ2-4; D is unresolved. The J call may be incorrect, as the DNA end agrees better with TRBJ2-7. The CDR3 covers 10 residues. Germline values: CDR1 SSHAT, CDR2 FNYEAQ (reference sequence). CDR3 sequence (DNA): TGTGCTAGCAACCCCCCCGAGCAGTACTTC. Protein product: CASNPPEQYF.

There are a few counts of this clonotype. The chain links TRBV7-3 to TRBJ1-1, with 7 bases matching TRBD1. The CDR3 runs to 13 residues. V lost 6 bases to trimming and J lost 11 bases; unmatched junction nucleotides: 12. Germline-derived CDR1 and CDR2 are SGHTA and FQGTGA. In DNA form, the CDR3 reads TGTGCCAGCAGATTGGACAGGATGGGGATGGCTTTCTTT. Translation gives CASRLDRMGMAFF. The full variable domain, with the rest looked up from reference TRBV7-3 and TRBJ1-1, is GAGVSQTPSNKVTEKGKYVELRCDPISGHTALYWYRQSLGQGPEFLIYFQGTGAADDSGLPNDRFFAVRPEGSVSTLKIQRTERGDSAVYLCASRLDRMGMAFFGQGTRLTVV.

This clonotype was counted a few times. The J gene is TRBJ2-1, the V gene TRBV4-1, with 9 bases that match TRBD1. The CDR3 contains 17 residues. The trim removed 3 bases at V and 0 bases at J, leaving 6 bases unmatched. The V gene's germline CDR1 is MGHRA and CDR2 YSYEKL. The CDR3: CASSQQGTGTSYNEQFF. The CDR3 DNA is TGCGCCAGCAGCCAGCAAGGGACAGGGACCTCCTACAATGAGCAGTTCTTC.

CDR3 nucleotide sequence: TGCAGTGCTATTGGGGACAGGGAAAACTATGGCTACACCTTC. This encodes CSAIGDRENYGYTF. The chain is built from TRBV20-1 and TRBJ1-2; TRBD1 agrees at 9 bases. This CDR3 contains 14 residues. V was pared by 4 bases and J by 2 bases, with 5 bases of the junction left unmatched. Looked up from germline, CDR1 is DFQATT and CDR2 is SNEGSKA (reference sequence).

The table lists this clonotype with a few counts. The V call is TRBV11-1, the J call TRBJ1-2; D is undetermined. Germline lookup yields CDR1 SGHAT and CDR2 FQDESV (reference sequence). CDR3 size: 12 residues. With 4 bases removed from V and 4 bases from J, the gap between germline ends came to 7 bases. The CDR3 loop reads CASSSETYGYTF. CDR3 nucleotide sequence: TGTGCCAGCAGCTCGGAAACCTATGGCTACACCTTC.

This chain connects TRBV5-8 to TRBJ2-1, with 7 positions matching TRBD1. The CDR3 runs to 15 residues. J was trimmed by 10 bases and V by 0 bases; bases with no gene match: 10. Looked up from germline, CDR1 is SGHTS and CDR2 is YDEGEE. CDR3 region: CASSLGTGFQGEQFF. In DNA, the CDR3 is TGTGCCAGCAGCTTGGGGACAGGCTTTCAGGGGGAGCAGTTCTTC.

V and J are TRBV15 and TRBJ2-3, with 7 bases identical to TRBD1. The CDR3 runs 16 residues. The V gene's germline CDR1 is LNHNV and CDR2 YYDKDF (reference sequence). Losses at the gene ends were 3 bases for V and 6 bases for J; bases not matched to a gene: 12. This CDR3 is CATSSSAGTEEDTQYF. DNA for the CDR3: TGTGCCACCAGCAGCTCCGCCGGGACAGAGGAGGATACGCAGTATTTT.

This clonotype was observed a few times. The chain has TRBV2 and TRBJ2-7, with 7 bases that match TRBD1. Trimming cost V 8 bases and J 5 bases; bases outside gene matches: 6. CDR1 SNHLY and CDR2 FYNNEI come from the germline V gene. This CDR3 is built from 12 residues. The CDR3 DNA follows: TGTGCCAGCGACAGGGATAGAAACGAGCAGTACTTC. It specifies CASDRDRNEQYF.

This clonotype was recorded at least ten times. This chain joins TRBV12-3 or TRBV12-4 and TRBJ1-2; TRBD1 matches 9 bases. The junction had 4 bases not matched to a gene; V was cut back by 6 bases and J by 2 bases. The CDR3 is made up of 14 amino acids. CDR3 DNA: TGTGCCAGCAGGCCTACAGGGGGCAACTATGGCTACACCTTC. It specifies CASRPTGGNYGYTF.